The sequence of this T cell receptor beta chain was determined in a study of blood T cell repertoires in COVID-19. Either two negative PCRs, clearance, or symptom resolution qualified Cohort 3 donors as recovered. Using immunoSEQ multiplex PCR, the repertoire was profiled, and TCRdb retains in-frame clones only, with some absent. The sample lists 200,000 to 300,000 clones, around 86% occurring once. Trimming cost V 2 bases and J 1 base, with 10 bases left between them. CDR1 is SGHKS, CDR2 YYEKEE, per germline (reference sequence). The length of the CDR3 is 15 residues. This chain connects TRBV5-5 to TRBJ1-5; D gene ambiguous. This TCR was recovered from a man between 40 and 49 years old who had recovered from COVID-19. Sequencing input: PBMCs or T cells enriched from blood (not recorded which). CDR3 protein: CASSLNAGSNQPQHF. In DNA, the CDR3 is TGTGCCAGCAGCTTAAACGCGGGAAGCAATCAGCCCCAGCATTTT.